The sequence of this T cell receptor (beta chain) was determined in a study of CD8+CD57+ T cells in acquired aplastic anemia. The study's findings and limits: About 30 CD8+ CDR3 sequences occurred in both the patients and the controls.

This CDR3 is built from 15 residues. In germline, CDR1 is SGHNT, CDR2 YYREEE (reference sequence). The V gene lost 0 bases and the J gene lost 8 bases, with 15 bases spanning the gap. Of note for this clonotype: What it binds is unknown.

Profiling of TCR beta VDJ combinations and CDR3 sequences used genomic DNA as template. A single record per CDR3 protein comes from TCRdb applying MiXCR to the reads. The sample includes approximately 81,000 distinct CDR3 sequences, less than 60% of them seen just once. Sequenced: sorted CD4+, CD8+, or CD8+CD57+ T cells (not recorded which) from PBMCs. The clonotype comes from a human donor in good health, serving as a control. The gene calls are TRBV5-4 and TRBJ2-1; D is perhaps TRBD1 (7 bases). This CDR3 is CASSLAAGGLDEQFF. The CDR3 coding sequence is TGTGCCAGCAGCTTGGCGGCAGGGGGACTGGATGAGCAGTTCTTC.